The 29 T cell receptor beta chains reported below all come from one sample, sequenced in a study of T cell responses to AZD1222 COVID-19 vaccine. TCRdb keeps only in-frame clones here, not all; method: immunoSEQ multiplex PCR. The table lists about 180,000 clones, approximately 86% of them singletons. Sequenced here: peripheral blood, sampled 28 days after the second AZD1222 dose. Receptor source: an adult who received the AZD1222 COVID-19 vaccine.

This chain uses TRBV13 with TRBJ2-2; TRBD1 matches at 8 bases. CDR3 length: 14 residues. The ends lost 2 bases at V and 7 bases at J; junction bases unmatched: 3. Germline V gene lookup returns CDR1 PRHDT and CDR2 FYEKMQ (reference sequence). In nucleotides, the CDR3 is TGTGCCAGCAGCTTAAACAGGGGGAGCGGGGAGCTGTTTTTT. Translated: CASSLNRGSGELFF. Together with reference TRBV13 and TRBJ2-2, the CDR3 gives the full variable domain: AAGVIQSPRHLIKEKRETATLKCYPIPRHDTVYWYQQGPGQDPQFLISFYEKMQSDKGSIPDRFSAQQFSDYHSELNMSSLELGDSALYFCASSLNRGSGELFFGEGSRLTVL.

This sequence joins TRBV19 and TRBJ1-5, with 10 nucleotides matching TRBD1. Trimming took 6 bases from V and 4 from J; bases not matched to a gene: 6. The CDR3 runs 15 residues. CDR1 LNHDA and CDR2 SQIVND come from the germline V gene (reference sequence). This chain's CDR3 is CASSRTGGGNQPQHF. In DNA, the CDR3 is TGTGCCAGTAGCCGGACAGGGGGAGGAAATCAGCCCCAGCATTTT.

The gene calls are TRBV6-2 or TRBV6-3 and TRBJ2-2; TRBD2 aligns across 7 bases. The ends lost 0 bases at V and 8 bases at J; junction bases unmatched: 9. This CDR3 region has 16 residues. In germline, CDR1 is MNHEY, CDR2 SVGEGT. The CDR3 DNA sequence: TGTGCCAGCAGTTACTCTGGACTAGGAAGGGTTGGGGAGCTGTTTTTT. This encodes CASSYSGLGRVGELFF.

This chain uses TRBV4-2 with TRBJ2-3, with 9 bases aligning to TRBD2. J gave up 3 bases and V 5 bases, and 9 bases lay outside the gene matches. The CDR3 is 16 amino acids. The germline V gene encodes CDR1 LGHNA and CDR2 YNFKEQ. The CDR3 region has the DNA TGTGCCAGCAGCACCCTACGCGGGGGGGTTACAGATACGCAGTATTTT. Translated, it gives CASSTLRGGVTDTQYF.

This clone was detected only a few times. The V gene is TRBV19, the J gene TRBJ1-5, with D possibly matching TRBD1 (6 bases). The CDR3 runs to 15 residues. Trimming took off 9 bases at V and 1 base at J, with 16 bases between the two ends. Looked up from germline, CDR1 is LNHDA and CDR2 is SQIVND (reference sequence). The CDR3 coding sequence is TGTGCCAGCCGACATTCCACAGGGAGCAATCAGCCCCAGCATTTT. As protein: CASRHSTGSNQPQHF.

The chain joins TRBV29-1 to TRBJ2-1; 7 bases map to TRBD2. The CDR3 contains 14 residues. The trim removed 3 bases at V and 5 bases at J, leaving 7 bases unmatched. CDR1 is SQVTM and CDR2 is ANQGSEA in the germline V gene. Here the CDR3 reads CSVEGGTAHNEQFF. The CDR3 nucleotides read TGCAGCGTTGAGGGAGGGACGGCTCACAATGAGCAGTTCTTC.

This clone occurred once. This CDR3 reads CASSPPGGGAGANVLTF. The CDR3, as DNA: TGTGCCAGCAGCCCCCCAGGCGGGGGAGCAGGGGCCAACGTCCTGACTTTC. The genes are TRBV7-3 and TRBJ2-6, with 7 bases aligning to TRBD2. After removal of 5 bases from V and 4 bases from J, the junction contained 11 bases not matched to a gene. Germline V gene sequence: CDR1 SGHTA, CDR2 FQGTGA. CDR3 size: 17 residues.

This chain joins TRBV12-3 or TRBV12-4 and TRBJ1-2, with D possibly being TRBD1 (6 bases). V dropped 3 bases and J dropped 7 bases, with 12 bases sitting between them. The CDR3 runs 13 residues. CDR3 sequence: CASSFPGAGGYTF. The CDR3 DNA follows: TGTGCCAGCAGTTTTCCGGGGGCTGGTGGCTACACCTTC.

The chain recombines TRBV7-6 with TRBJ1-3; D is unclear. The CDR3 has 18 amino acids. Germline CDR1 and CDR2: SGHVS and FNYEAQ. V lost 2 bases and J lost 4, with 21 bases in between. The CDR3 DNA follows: TGTGCCAGCAGCTTAAAACCGAAAGACCCATTAGCGGGAAACACCATATATTTT. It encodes CASSLKPKDPLAGNTIYF.

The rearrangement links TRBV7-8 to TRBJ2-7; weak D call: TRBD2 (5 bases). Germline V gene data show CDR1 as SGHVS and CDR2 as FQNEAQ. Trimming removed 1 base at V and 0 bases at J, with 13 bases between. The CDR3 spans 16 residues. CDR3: CASSLDLERSSYEQYF. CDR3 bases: TGTGCCAGCAGCTTAGACCTGGAGCGGAGCTCCTACGAGCAGTACTTC.

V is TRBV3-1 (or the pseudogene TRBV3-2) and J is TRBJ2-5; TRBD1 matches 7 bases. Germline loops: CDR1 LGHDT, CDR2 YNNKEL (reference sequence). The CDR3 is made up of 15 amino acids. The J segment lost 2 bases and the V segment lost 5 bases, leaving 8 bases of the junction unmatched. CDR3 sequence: CASSNQGVGQETQYF. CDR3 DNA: TGTGCCAGCAGCAACCAGGGGGTAGGGCAAGAGACCCAGTACTTC.

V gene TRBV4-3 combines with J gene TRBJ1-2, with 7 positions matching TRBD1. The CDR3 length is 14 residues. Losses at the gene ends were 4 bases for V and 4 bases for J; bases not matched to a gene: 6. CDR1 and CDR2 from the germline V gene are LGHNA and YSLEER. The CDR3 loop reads CASSPTGMGYGYTF. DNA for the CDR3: TGCGCCAGCAGCCCGACAGGGATGGGCTATGGCTACACCTTC.

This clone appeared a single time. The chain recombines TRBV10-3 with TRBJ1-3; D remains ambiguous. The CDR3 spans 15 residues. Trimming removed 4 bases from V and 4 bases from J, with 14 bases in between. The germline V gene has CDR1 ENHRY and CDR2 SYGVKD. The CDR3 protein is CAISAGGTAGNTIYF. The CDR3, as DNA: TGTGCCATCAGTGCGGGCGGAACGGCGGGAAACACCATATATTTT.

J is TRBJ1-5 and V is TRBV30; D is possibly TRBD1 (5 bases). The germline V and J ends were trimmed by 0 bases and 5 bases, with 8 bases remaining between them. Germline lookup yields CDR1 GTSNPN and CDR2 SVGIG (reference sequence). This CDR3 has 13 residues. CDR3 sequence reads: CAWSVKGDQPQHF. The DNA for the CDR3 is TGTGCCTGGAGTGTTAAAGGGGATCAGCCCCAGCATTTT. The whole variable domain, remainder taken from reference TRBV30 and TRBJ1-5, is SQTIHQWPATLVQPVGSPLSLECTVEGTSNPNLYWYRQAAGRGLQLLFYSVGIGQISSEVPQNLSASRPQDRQFILSSKKLLLSDSGFYLCAWSVKGDQPQHFGDGTRLSIL.

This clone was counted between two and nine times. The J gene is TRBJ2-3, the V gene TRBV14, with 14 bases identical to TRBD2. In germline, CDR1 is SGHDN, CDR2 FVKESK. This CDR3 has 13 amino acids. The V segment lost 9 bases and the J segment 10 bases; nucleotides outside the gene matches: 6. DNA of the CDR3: TGTGCCAGTGGACTAGCGGGGGGCCAGGCGCAGTATTTT. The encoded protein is CASGLAGGQAQYF.

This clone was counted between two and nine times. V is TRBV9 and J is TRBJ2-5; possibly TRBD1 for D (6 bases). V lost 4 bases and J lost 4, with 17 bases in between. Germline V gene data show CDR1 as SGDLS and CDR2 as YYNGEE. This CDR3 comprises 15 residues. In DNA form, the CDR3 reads TGTGCCAGCAGCCCTCCGGGACAACTTGCAGAGACCCAGTACTTC. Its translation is CASSPPGQLAETQYF.

CDR3: CASSFRPANYGYTF. The CDR3 region has the DNA TGCGCCAGCAGCTTTAGGCCAGCCAACTATGGCTACACCTTC. The chain uses TRBV5-1 and TRBJ1-2, with D hard to call. V was trimmed by 2 bases and J by 2 bases, leaving 10 bases between them. CDR1 and CDR2 from the germline V gene are SGHRS and YFSETQ. This CDR3 contains 14 residues. The full variable domain, completed using reference TRBV5-1 and TRBJ1-2, is KAGVTQTPRYLIKTRGQQVTLSCSPISGHRSVSWYQQTPGQGLQFLFEYFSETQRNKGNFPGRFSGRQFSNSRSEMNVSTLELGDSALYLCASSFRPANYGYTFGSGTRLTVV.

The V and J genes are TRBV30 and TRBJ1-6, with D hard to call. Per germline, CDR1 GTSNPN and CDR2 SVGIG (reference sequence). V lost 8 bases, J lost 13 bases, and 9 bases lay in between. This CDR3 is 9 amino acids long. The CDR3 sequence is CALGPPLHF. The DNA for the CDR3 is TGTGCCCTAGGCCCTCCCCTCCACTTT.

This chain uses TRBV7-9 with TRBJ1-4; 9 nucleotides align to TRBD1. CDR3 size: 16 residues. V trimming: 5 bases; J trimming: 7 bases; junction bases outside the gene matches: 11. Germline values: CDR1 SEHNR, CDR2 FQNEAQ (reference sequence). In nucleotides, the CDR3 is TGTGCCAGCAGCCCCAGAACAGGGGGCCCGGGTGAAAAACTGTTTTTT. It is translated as CASSPRTGGPGEKLFF.

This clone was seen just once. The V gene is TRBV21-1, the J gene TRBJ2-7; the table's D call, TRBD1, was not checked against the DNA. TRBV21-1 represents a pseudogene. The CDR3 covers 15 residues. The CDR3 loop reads CASSKYKTQGHEQYF. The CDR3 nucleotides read TGTGCCAGCAGCAAATACAAAACTCAGGGCCACGAGCAGTACTTC.

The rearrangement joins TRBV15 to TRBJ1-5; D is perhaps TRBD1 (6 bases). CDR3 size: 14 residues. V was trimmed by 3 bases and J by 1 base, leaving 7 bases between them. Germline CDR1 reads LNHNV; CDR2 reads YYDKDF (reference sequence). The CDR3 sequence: CATSSDRSNQPQHF. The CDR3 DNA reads TGTGCCACCAGCAGCGACAGGAGCAATCAGCCCCAGCATTTT. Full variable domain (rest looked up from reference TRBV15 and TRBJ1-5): DAMVIQNPRYQVTQFGKPVTLSCSQTLNHNVMYWYQQKSSQAPKLLFHYYDKDFNNEADTPDNFQSRRPNTSFCFLDIRSPGLGDTAMYLCATSSDRSNQPQHFGDGTRLSIL.

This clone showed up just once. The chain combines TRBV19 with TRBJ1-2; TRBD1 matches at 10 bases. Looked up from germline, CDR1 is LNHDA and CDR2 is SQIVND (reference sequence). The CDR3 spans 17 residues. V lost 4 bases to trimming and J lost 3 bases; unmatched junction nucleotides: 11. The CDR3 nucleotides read TGTGCCAGTAGTACCAGCCGGCGACAGGGGGCGGACTATGGCTACACCTTC. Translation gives CASSTSRRQGADYGYTF.

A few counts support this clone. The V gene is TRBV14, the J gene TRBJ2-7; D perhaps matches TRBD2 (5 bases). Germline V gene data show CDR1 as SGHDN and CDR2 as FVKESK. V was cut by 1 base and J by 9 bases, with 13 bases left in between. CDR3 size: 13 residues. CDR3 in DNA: TGTGCCAGCAGCCAAGCGCGGGCATCATGGCAGTACTTC. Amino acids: CASSQARASWQYF.

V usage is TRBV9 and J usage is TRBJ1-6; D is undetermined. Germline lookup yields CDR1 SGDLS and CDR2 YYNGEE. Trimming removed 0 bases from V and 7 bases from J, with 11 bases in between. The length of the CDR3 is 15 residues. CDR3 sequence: CASSVGNILNSPLHF. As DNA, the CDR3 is TGTGCCAGCAGCGTAGGGAACATACTGAATTCACCCCTCCACTTT.

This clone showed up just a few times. The CDR3 loop is CASSFSGDYNSPLHF. The CDR3 DNA reads TGCGCCAGCAGCTTTAGTGGAGACTATAATTCACCCCTCCACTTT. V gene TRBV5-1 combines with J gene TRBJ1-6; D is ambiguous. The V gene lost 2 bases and the J gene lost 3 bases, with 9 bases spanning the gap. Germline values: CDR1 SGHRS, CDR2 YFSETQ. The CDR3 has 15 amino acids. Based on the CDR3 plus reference TRBV5-1 and TRBJ1-6, the full variable domain is KAGVTQTPRYLIKTRGQQVTLSCSPISGHRSVSWYQQTPGQGLQFLFEYFSETQRNKGNFPGRFSGRQFSNSRSEMNVSTLELGDSALYLCASSFSGDYNSPLHFGNGTRLTVT.

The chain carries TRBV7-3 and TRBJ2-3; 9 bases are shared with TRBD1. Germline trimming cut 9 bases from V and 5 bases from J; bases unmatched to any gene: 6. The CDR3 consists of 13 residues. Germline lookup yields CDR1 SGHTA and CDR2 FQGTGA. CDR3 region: CARRGQGGDTQYF. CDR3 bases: TGTGCCAGGAGGGGACAGGGAGGAGATACGCAGTATTTT.

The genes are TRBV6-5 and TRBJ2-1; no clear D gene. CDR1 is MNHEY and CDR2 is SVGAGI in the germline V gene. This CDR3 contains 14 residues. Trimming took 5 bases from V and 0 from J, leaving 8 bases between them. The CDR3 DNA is TGTGCCAGCAGTCTCTCGGGCTCCTACAATGAGCAGTTCTTC. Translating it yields CASSLSGSYNEQFF.

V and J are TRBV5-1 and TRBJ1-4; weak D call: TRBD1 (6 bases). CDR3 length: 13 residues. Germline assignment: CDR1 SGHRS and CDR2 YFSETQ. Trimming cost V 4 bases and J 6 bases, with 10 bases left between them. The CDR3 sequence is CASSNRVDEKLFF. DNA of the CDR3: TGCGCCAGCAGCAACAGGGTTGATGAAAAACTGTTTTTT.

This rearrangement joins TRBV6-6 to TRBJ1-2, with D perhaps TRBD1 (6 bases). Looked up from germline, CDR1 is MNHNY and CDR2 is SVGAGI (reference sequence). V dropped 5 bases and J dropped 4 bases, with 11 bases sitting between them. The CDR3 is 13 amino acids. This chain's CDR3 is CASSGQLTYGYTF. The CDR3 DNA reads TGTGCCAGCAGTGGACAGCTAACCTATGGCTACACCTTC.